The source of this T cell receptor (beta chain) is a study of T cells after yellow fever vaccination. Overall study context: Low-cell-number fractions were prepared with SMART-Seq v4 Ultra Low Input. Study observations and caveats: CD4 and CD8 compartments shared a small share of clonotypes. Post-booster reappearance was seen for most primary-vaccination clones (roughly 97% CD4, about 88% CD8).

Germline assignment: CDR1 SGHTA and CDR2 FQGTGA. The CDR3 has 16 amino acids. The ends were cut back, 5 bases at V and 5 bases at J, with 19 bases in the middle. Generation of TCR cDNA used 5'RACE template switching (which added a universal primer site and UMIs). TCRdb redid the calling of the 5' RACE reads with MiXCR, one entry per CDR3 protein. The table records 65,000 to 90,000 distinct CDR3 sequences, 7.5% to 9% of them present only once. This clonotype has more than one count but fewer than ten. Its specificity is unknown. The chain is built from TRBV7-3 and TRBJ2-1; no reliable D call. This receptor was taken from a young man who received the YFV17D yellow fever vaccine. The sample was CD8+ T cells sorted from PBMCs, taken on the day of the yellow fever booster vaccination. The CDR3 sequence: CASSPQYRRAHNEQFF. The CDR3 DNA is TGTGCCAGCAGCCCTCAATATAGGCGAGCCCACAATGAGCAGTTCTTC.